A single T cell receptor beta chain is shown here with its context. Its antigen remains unknown. CDR1 is SGHTA, CDR2 FQGTGA, per germline. CDR3 length equals 18 residues. Trimming shortened V by 5 bases and J by 0 bases, and 17 bases separated the two germline ends. Libraries were prepared by immunoSEQ multiplex PCR; TCRdb keeps only in-frame clonotypes and omits some of them. The sample has 90,000 to 120,000 clones; approximately 90% are singletons. The record originates from a study of OX40 agonist ivuxolimab in advanced cancers. About the research overall: Every 2 weeks, patients got intravenous ivuxolimab at one of six dose levels (0.01-10 mg/kg). In three patients, partial responses were observed, one with hepatocellular carcinoma and two with cutaneous melanoma.

Regarding the study as a whole: Researchers report that CD8+ T cells had, on average, more expanded clones than CD4+. Among some nonresponders, normalized T-cell clonal expansion was also low.

The chain recombines TRBV7-3 with TRBJ2-6; D may correspond to TRBD1 or TRBD2 (6 bases each). This specimen consisted of CD4+ or CD8+ T cells sorted from blood, obtained in a trial of the OX40 agonist ivuxolimab. This TCR came from an adult with an advanced solid tumor such as melanoma, head and neck, liver or kidney cancer. The CDR3 reads CASSARTGGGSGANVLTF. Here the CDR3 DNA reads TGTGCCAGCAGCGCAAGGACCGGAGGGGGCTCTGGGGCCAACGTCCTGACTTTC.